This T cell receptor beta chain is drawn from a study of cytomegalovirus exposure and HLA in healthy donors. Background on the study: It was reported in a later analysis that the same platform had been used for the 100 to 150 validation repertoires as for the roughly 700 first-cohort repertoires. Overall study findings and caveats: Among the CMV-associated chains, three were confirmed in vitro as specific for CMV antigens. The study put 150 or so TCR beta chains on its list as cytomegalovirus-associated. In the roughly 120 validation repertoires, a later analysis found that first-cohort TCR clusters tended to co-occur.

Notes on this clone: What it recognizes is unknown.

CDR1 is MNHEY and CDR2 is SMNVEV in the germline V gene (reference sequence). V lost 6 bases and J lost 5, with 13 bases in between. The length of the CDR3 is 14 residues. This table comes from immunoSEQ multiplex PCR, and its TCRdb copy is limited to in-frame clones, with some not included. The sample comprises 110,000 or so clones, about nine tenths of which are singletons, and around 4.5% rests with the top ten. This receptor was identified in a man younger than 35 in good health and CMV-seropositive. The V gene is TRBV27, the J gene TRBJ1-4; D is perhaps TRBD1 (6 bases). The material sequenced was PBMCs. CDR3 region: CASSLQGPNEKLFF. The DNA for the CDR3 is TGTGCCAGCAGCCTACAGGGCCCCAATGAAAAACTGTTTTTT.